The 4 T cell receptor beta chains below all came from one sample that was sequenced in a study of shared clonotypes between healthy human individuals. Clones were sequenced by immunoSEQ multiplex PCR, and TCRdb holds only the in-frame ones, with some missing. This sample has roughly 300,000 clones, with about nine tenths found just once. What was sequenced was memory CD8+ T cells sorted from blood. Documented subset: CD45RO+ cells pooled with CCR7-negative TemRA cells. The receptor set was obtained from a man between 18 and 29 years old in good health.

J is TRBJ1-1 and V is TRBV10-3; D unresolved. Trimming left V 11 bases short and J 7 bases short, with 20 bases between. The CDR3 loop spans 13 amino acids. Germline V gene lookup returns CDR1 ENHRY and CDR2 SYGVKD. CDR3 DNA: TGTGCCCTCCAACCCGACAACATAGGTGAAGCTTTCTTT. Its translation is CALQPDNIGEAFF.

The rearrangement uses TRBV2 and TRBJ1-5, with D perhaps matching TRBD1 (5 bases). V lost 5 bases and J lost 0, with 20 bases in between. Germline CDR1 and CDR2: SNHLY and FYNNEI. The CDR3 is 18 residues long. For the CDR3, the DNA is TGTGCCAGCAGTCCTCTACCCGGACGGGGGTATAGCAATCAGCCCCAGCATTTT. Residues: CASSPLPGRGYSNQPQHF. Full variable domain (missing parts from reference TRBV2 and TRBJ1-5): EPEVTQTPSHQVTQMGQEVILRCVPISNHLYFYWYRQILGQKVEFLVSFYNNEISEKSEIFDDQFSVERPDGSNFTLKIRSTKLEDSAMYFCASSPLPGRGYSNQPQHFGDGTRLSIL.

The rearrangement joins TRBV29-1 to TRBJ2-1, with 10 positions matching TRBD1. The ends lost 3 bases at V and 7 bases at J; junction bases unmatched: 6. The CDR3 length is 14 residues. Looked up from germline, CDR1 is SQVTM and CDR2 is ANQGSEA. CDR3 in amino acids: CSVEGQGPWNEQFF. The CDR3 DNA is TGCAGCGTTGAGGGACAGGGGCCCTGGAATGAGCAGTTCTTC.

This clone showed up many times. Other DNA sequences from this sample encode an identical CDR3 as well. The J gene is TRBJ2-7, the V gene TRBV27; 7 bases fit TRBD1. Germline V gene lookup returns CDR1 MNHEY and CDR2 SMNVEV (reference sequence). The CDR3 contains 14 residues. V was clipped by 4 bases and J by 0 bases; unmatched bases: 3. The CDR3 is CASSSTGSSYEQYF. CDR3 coding DNA: TGTGCCAGCAGTTCGACAGGGAGCTCCTACGAGCAGTACTTC.